One and the same sample provided the 23 T cell receptor beta chains below, sequenced in a study of T cell repertoires in cytomegalovirus infection. Antigen specificity for these receptors is unknown. A single record per CDR3 protein comes from TCRdb applying MiXCR to the reads. The sample includes 110,000 or so distinct CDR3 sequences, around 30% of them seen just once. Sequences were derived from CD8+ T cells from cultured PBMCs, sampled from culture after CMV antigen stimulation. Receptor source: a human donor in good health (CMV status not recorded). Some clones in this sample may be carry-over from other donors' samples.

This clonotype showed up just a few times. The genes are TRBV27 and TRBJ2-6; TRBD2 might be the D (5 bases). V gave up 3 bases and J gave up 0 bases, with 15 bases separating them. This CDR3 is built from 18 residues. Looked up from germline, CDR1 is MNHEY and CDR2 is SMNVEV (reference sequence). The CDR3 reads CASSLWGEGSSGANVLTF. The CDR3 region has the DNA TGTGCCAGCAGTTTGTGGGGTGAGGGTAGCTCTGGGGCCAACGTCCTGACTTTC.

The chain employs TRBV28 and TRBJ2-1; maybe TRBD1 (6 bases). CDR1 MDHEN and CDR2 SYDVKM come from the germline V gene. CDR3 length: 15 amino acids. V lost 5 bases to trimming and J lost 3 bases, with 14 bases between them. The CDR3 protein is CASSARQEIYNEQFF. As DNA, the CDR3 is TGTGCCAGCAGTGCCCGACAGGAGATCTACAATGAGCAGTTCTTC.

The V and J genes are TRBV27 and TRBJ2-7; D unresolved. Trimming shortened V by 6 bases and J by 2 bases, and 11 bases separated the two germline ends. Germline CDR1 reads MNHEY; CDR2 reads SMNVEV (reference sequence). There are 13 residues in the CDR3. The chain's CDR3 is CASSGQATYEQYF. DNA of the CDR3: TGTGCCAGCAGCGGCCAGGCGACCTACGAGCAGTACTTC.

The rearrangement links TRBV12-3 or TRBV12-4 to TRBJ1-5; D remains unclear. This CDR3 has 13 amino acids. Between the trimmed V and J ends, which lost 6 bases and 6 bases, there was a span of 12 bases. The CDR3, as DNA: TGTGCCAGCAGCCTGGGTGGCTTTCAGCCCCAGCATTTT. Translating it yields CASSLGGFQPQHF.

The CDR3 DNA sequence: TGTGCCAGCAGCTTAGTTGGCGGGACGACCTACGAGCAGTACTTC. The encoded protein is CASSLVGGTTYEQYF. The chain is built from TRBV7-2 and TRBJ2-7, with D perhaps matching TRBD2 (6 bases). V was shortened by 1 base and J by 2 bases, with 12 bases between the two germline ends. The CDR3 has 15 residues. Germline V gene data show CDR1 as SGHTA and CDR2 as FQGNSA.

The CDR3 sequence: CASSYEGNEQFF. CDR3 DNA sequence: TGTGCCAGCAGTTACGAGGGCAATGAGCAGTTCTTC. The rearrangement links TRBV6-5 to TRBJ2-1; possible D gene TRBD2, 5 bases. Trimming stripped 2 bases from V and 6 bases from J, with 5 bases between. The CDR3 consists of 12 residues. CDR1 MNHEY and CDR2 SVGAGI come from the germline V gene.

The rearrangement links TRBV12-3 or TRBV12-4 to TRBJ1-2, with 7 bases that match TRBD1. This CDR3 has 12 amino acids. V was clipped by 7 bases and J by 8 bases; unmatched bases: 7. The CDR3 sequence: CASKQGWEGYTF. CDR3 nucleotide sequence: TGTGCCAGCAAACAGGGGTGGGAAGGCTACACCTTC.

This clonotype was counted at least ten times. The chain recombines TRBV7-9 with TRBJ1-2, with a possible D match to TRBD1 (6 bases). The CDR3 totals 15 residues. CDR1 is SEHNR and CDR2 is FQNEAQ in the germline V gene (reference sequence). V lost 1 base, J lost 4 bases, and 13 bases lay in between. CDR3 residues: CASSLEGGPSYGYTF. DNA for the CDR3: TGTGCCAGCAGCTTAGAGGGGGGGCCAAGCTATGGCTACACCTTC.

Ten or more counts support this clonotype. This chain connects TRBV7-6 to TRBJ2-3; D is tentatively TRBD1 or TRBD2 (6 bases each). The CDR3 sequence is 16 residues long. The V end was cut by 5 bases, the J end by 1 base, with 16 bases between. The germline V gene encodes CDR1 SGHVS and CDR2 FNYEAQ. CDR3 in DNA: TGTGCCAGCAGCCCGACCCGGGGGCCCGGCACAGATACGCAGTATTTT. Residues: CASSPTRGPGTDTQYF.

This clonotype was detected ten times or more. The chain uses TRBV7-2 and TRBJ1-1; D not resolved. CDR1 and CDR2 (germline): SGHTA, FQGNSA. V was clipped by 1 base and J by 0 bases, with 12 bases between them. The CDR3 consists of 16 residues. The CDR3 loop reads CASSLGSGWMNTEAFF. CDR3 DNA: TGTGCCAGCAGCTTAGGTTCGGGGTGGATGAACACTGAAGCTTTCTTT.

The rearrangement links TRBV12-3 or TRBV12-4 to TRBJ2-5, with a weak D call TRBD1 (6 bases). CDR3 size: 19 residues. The V end was cut by 3 bases, the J end by 6 bases, with 29 bases between. CDR3 region: CASSFRPSLTGPQEKTQYF. The CDR3 DNA reads TGTGCCAGCAGTTTCCGTCCCTCGCTGACAGGTCCCCAGGAGAAGACCCAGTACTTC.

This clonotype has a count of ten or more. The chain recombines TRBV7-8 with TRBJ2-1, with D perhaps matching TRBD2 (5 bases). The CDR3 sequence is 15 residues long. Per germline, CDR1 SGHVS and CDR2 FQNEAQ. V was trimmed by 2 bases and J by 2 bases, leaving 10 bases between them. The CDR3 loop reads CASSLRTLPYNEQFF. For the CDR3, the DNA is TGTGCCAGCAGCTTACGGACTTTACCCTACAATGAGCAGTTCTTC.

This clonotype has ten or more counts. This rearrangement joins TRBV7-2 to TRBJ2-3; 7 bases match TRBD1. Germline CDR1 is SGHTA and CDR2 is FQGNSA. Trimming removed 5 bases from V and 2 bases from J; junction bases left unmatched: 7. The CDR3 loop spans 15 amino acids. This CDR3 reads CASSITGVYTDTQYF. CDR3 nucleotides: TGTGCCAGCAGCATCACAGGGGTATACACAGATACGCAGTATTTT.

V and J are TRBV18 and TRBJ1-1, with D possibly TRBD1 on 5 matching bases. Trimming shortened V by 2 bases and J by 4 bases, and 14 bases separated the two germline ends. There are 15 residues in the CDR3. Germline V gene lookup returns CDR1 KGHSH and CDR2 LQKENI. The CDR3 loop reads CASSPSSAGITEAFF. The CDR3 coding sequence is TGTGCCAGCTCACCATCGTCGGCAGGGATCACTGAAGCTTTCTTT.

This clonotype was seen only a few times. This chain joins TRBV5-1 and TRBJ2-3; D could derive from TRBD1 or TRBD2 (6 bases each). Germline CDR1 SGHRS, CDR2 YFSETQ. The V gene lost 0 bases and the J gene lost 4 bases, with 15 bases spanning the gap. The CDR3 has 16 amino acids. The CDR3 nucleotides read TGCGCCAGCAGCTTGGGTTCTTCGGGGGCCGCAGATACGCAGTATTTT. It yields the protein CASSLGSSGAADTQYF.

The chain carries TRBV27 and TRBJ1-5, with D unclear. CDR3 length: 15 amino acids. Germline CDR1 reads MNHEY; CDR2 reads SMNVEV (reference sequence). The V end lost 3 bases, the J end lost 2 bases, and 11 bases lay between the germline ends. CDR3 bases: TGTGCCAGCAGTTTCCTTCCGACGGGCAATCAGCCCCAGCATTTT. It translates to CASSFLPTGNQPQHF.

The chain recombines TRBV20-1 with TRBJ2-1, with TRBD2 as a possible D gene (6 bases). The CDR3 is 11 residues long. Looked up from germline, CDR1 is DFQATT and CDR2 is SNEGSKA (reference sequence). Trimming stripped 4 bases from V and 12 bases from J, with 13 bases between. CDR3 protein: CSAMFGTWQFF. CDR3 coding DNA: TGCAGTGCTATGTTCGGGACTTGGCAGTTCTTC.

This clonotype was observed once. The CDR3 DNA follows: TGTGCCAGCAGCTTAGGAGCAGGGCCCAACCTCTCTGGAAACACCATATATTTT. Translated: CASSLGAGPNLSGNTIYF. This sequence joins TRBV7-8 and TRBJ1-3; possible D gene TRBD1, 5 bases. Trimming cost V 1 base and J 0 bases, with 16 bases left between them. CDR1 is SGHVS and CDR2 is FQNEAQ in the germline V gene. This CDR3 has 18 residues.

This clonotype has just one count. The CDR3 protein is CASSQRRGGDTDTQYF. CDR3 nucleotides: TGTGCCAGCAGCCAGCGGCGGGGGGGGGACACAGATACGCAGTATTTT. V is TRBV4-2 and J is TRBJ2-3; 9 bases line up with TRBD2. The length of the CDR3 is 16 residues. Germline V gene data show CDR1 as LGHNA and CDR2 as YNFKEQ. V was clipped by 3 bases and J by 2 bases; unmatched bases: 6.

V is TRBV7-9 and J is TRBJ1-4; D is perhaps TRBD1 (5 bases). V dropped 2 bases and J dropped 0 bases, with 13 bases sitting between them. The germline V gene has CDR1 SEHNR and CDR2 FQNEAQ (reference sequence). The CDR3 extends over 17 amino acids. This CDR3 is CASSLSADSATNEKLFF. For the CDR3, the DNA is TGTGCCAGCAGCTTATCAGCTGACAGTGCAACTAATGAAAAACTGTTTTTT.

This clonotype was counted only a few times. The chain combines TRBV12-3 or TRBV12-4 with TRBJ2-2, with unresolved D. The V gene lost 3 bases and the J gene lost 4 bases, with 21 bases spanning the gap. CDR3 length: 18 amino acids. CDR3 sequence (DNA): TGTGCCAGCAGTTTGGACGTAGTGGGAAACAGCTCCACCGGGGAGCTGTTTTTT. Translating it yields CASSLDVVGNSSTGELFF.

This clonotype was detected once. The chain is built from TRBV6-2 or TRBV6-3 and TRBJ2-1; the match to TRBD2 covers 8 bases. The V and J ends lost 2 bases and 4 bases, in that order; junction bases with no gene match: 7. CDR3 length: 16 amino acids. Germline CDR1 reads MNHEY; CDR2 reads SVGEGT. The CDR3, as DNA: TGTGCCAGCAGTTACACAACTAGCGGACCGTACAATGAGCAGTTCTTC. It yields the protein CASSYTTSGPYNEQFF.

This clonotype has more than one count but fewer than ten. CDR3 nucleotides: TGCAGTGCTAGGGGGACTAGCCGGGGCACAGATACGCAGTATTTT. This translates into CSARGTSRGTDTQYF. The chain uses TRBV20-1 and TRBJ2-3; TRBD2 aligns across 9 bases. The CDR3 consists of 15 residues. J lost 1 base, V lost 3 bases, and 5 bases had no gene match. Germline V gene lookup returns CDR1 DFQATT and CDR2 SNEGSKA (reference sequence).